This T cell receptor (beta chain) appears in the sequencing data of a study of blood T cell repertoires in COVID-19. About the research overall: Some COVID-19 samples were acute and others convalescent; all came from the United States, Italy and Spain. PBMCs, B-cell-depleted T cells, or T cells were the source of the cDNA or gDNA that made up the material.

Source study methods: Nucleated cell counts were estimated from reference gene primer amplification. Assay used: immunoSEQ multiplex PCR; TCRdb lists only in-frame clones, some missing. V, J and clone size were drawn from that table, and D and trimming were deduced from the DNA. The table shows roughly 230,000 clones, with approximately 80% occurring only once. V lost 3 bases, J lost 13 bases, and 5 bases stayed unmatched. In germline, CDR1 is DFQATT, CDR2 SNEGSKA (reference sequence). The CDR3 is 13 amino acids. Material for sequencing was peripheral blood. The rearrangement uses TRBV20-1 and TRBJ1-6; 11 bases map to TRBD1. This clonotype originated in a woman in her fifties or sixties with acute or convalescent COVID-19. The CDR3 loop is CSASPGQGDPLHF. CDR3 nucleotides: TGCAGTGCTAGTCCGGGACAGGGGGACCCCCTCCACTTT.